This T cell receptor beta chain was found in a study of blood T cell repertoires in COVID-19. J gave up 4 bases and V 3 bases, and 5 bases lay outside the gene matches. The germline gives CDR1 KGHSH, CDR2 LQKENI. CDR3 length: 14 amino acids. Measured with immunoSEQ multiplex PCR; TCRdb has only the in-frame clones, and not every one. This table holds 250,000 to 300,000 clones, roughly nine tenths found once. Material: peripheral blood. The chain has TRBV18 and TRBJ2-7; TRBD1 matches at 8 bases. The origin of this receptor is a woman in her 30s with COVID-19, enrolled during active disease. The CDR3 region is CASSPQGAVYEQYF. In nucleotides, the CDR3 is TGTGCCAGCTCACCTCAGGGGGCCGTTTACGAGCAGTACTTC. Based on the CDR3 plus reference TRBV18 and TRBJ2-7, the full variable domain is NAGVMQNPRHLVRRRGQEARLRCSPMKGHSHVYWYRQLPEEGLKFMVYLQKENIIDESGMPKERFSAEFPKEGPSILRIQQVVRGDSAAYFCASSPQGAVYEQYFGPGTRLTVT.